This T cell receptor (beta chain) derives from a study of OX40 agonist ivuxolimab in advanced cancers. Study-level information: Three patients, one with hepatocellular carcinoma and two with cutaneous melanoma, achieved partial responses.

The cohort excluded patients with autoimmune disease history or systemic immunosuppression. The CDR3 spans 11 residues. Trimming shortened V by 1 base and J by 7 bases, and 4 bases separated the two germline ends. Germline CDR1 reads SEHNR; CDR2 reads FQNEAQ (reference sequence). TCRdb's copy holds only in-frame clones and misses some; the assay was immunoSEQ multiplex PCR. The sample lists about 58,000 clones, more than 85% occurring once. The chain has TRBV7-9 and TRBJ2-5; D gene unclear. This TCR derives from an adult with an advanced solid tumor such as melanoma, head and neck, liver or kidney cancer. The input for sequencing was CD4+ or CD8+ T cells sorted from blood, taken in a trial of the OX40 agonist ivuxolimab. CDR3 DNA sequence: TGTGCCAGCAGCTTAGGTCCGACCCAGTACTTC. This gives the protein CASSLGPTQYF.